In its sample, the clone carrying this T cell receptor beta chain was seen a few times. This sample was taken from a study of T cells after yellow fever vaccination. General observations from the study: Abundant clonotypes from the bulk population could get into FACS-sorted repertoires as contaminants. Re-detected after boosting: most primary clones, almost 97% of CD4 and about 89% of CD8.

Universal primer sites and UMIs were introduced during 5'RACE template-switching synthesis of TCR cDNA. TCRdb called the 5' RACE reads again in MiXCR, with one record for every CDR3 protein. The data show about 96,000 distinct CDR3 sequences, roughly 8.2% seen once. V was cut by 7 bases and J by 2 bases, with 13 bases left in between. Germline loops: CDR1 MNHEY, CDR2 SMNVEV (reference sequence). The CDR3 is made up of 14 amino acids. Sequenced here: CD8+ T cells not binding an NS4B(214-222) dextramer, sorted from PBMCs, sampled around 15 days after the first yellow fever vaccination. The chain recombines TRBV27 with TRBJ2-3, with D possibly being TRBD2 (7 bases). The origin of this receptor is a man aged 18-30 years who received the YFV17D yellow fever vaccine. Here the CDR3 reads CASIPGGLTDTQYF. In DNA form, the CDR3 reads TGTGCCAGCATCCCGGGGGGCCTCACAGATACGCAGTATTTT.